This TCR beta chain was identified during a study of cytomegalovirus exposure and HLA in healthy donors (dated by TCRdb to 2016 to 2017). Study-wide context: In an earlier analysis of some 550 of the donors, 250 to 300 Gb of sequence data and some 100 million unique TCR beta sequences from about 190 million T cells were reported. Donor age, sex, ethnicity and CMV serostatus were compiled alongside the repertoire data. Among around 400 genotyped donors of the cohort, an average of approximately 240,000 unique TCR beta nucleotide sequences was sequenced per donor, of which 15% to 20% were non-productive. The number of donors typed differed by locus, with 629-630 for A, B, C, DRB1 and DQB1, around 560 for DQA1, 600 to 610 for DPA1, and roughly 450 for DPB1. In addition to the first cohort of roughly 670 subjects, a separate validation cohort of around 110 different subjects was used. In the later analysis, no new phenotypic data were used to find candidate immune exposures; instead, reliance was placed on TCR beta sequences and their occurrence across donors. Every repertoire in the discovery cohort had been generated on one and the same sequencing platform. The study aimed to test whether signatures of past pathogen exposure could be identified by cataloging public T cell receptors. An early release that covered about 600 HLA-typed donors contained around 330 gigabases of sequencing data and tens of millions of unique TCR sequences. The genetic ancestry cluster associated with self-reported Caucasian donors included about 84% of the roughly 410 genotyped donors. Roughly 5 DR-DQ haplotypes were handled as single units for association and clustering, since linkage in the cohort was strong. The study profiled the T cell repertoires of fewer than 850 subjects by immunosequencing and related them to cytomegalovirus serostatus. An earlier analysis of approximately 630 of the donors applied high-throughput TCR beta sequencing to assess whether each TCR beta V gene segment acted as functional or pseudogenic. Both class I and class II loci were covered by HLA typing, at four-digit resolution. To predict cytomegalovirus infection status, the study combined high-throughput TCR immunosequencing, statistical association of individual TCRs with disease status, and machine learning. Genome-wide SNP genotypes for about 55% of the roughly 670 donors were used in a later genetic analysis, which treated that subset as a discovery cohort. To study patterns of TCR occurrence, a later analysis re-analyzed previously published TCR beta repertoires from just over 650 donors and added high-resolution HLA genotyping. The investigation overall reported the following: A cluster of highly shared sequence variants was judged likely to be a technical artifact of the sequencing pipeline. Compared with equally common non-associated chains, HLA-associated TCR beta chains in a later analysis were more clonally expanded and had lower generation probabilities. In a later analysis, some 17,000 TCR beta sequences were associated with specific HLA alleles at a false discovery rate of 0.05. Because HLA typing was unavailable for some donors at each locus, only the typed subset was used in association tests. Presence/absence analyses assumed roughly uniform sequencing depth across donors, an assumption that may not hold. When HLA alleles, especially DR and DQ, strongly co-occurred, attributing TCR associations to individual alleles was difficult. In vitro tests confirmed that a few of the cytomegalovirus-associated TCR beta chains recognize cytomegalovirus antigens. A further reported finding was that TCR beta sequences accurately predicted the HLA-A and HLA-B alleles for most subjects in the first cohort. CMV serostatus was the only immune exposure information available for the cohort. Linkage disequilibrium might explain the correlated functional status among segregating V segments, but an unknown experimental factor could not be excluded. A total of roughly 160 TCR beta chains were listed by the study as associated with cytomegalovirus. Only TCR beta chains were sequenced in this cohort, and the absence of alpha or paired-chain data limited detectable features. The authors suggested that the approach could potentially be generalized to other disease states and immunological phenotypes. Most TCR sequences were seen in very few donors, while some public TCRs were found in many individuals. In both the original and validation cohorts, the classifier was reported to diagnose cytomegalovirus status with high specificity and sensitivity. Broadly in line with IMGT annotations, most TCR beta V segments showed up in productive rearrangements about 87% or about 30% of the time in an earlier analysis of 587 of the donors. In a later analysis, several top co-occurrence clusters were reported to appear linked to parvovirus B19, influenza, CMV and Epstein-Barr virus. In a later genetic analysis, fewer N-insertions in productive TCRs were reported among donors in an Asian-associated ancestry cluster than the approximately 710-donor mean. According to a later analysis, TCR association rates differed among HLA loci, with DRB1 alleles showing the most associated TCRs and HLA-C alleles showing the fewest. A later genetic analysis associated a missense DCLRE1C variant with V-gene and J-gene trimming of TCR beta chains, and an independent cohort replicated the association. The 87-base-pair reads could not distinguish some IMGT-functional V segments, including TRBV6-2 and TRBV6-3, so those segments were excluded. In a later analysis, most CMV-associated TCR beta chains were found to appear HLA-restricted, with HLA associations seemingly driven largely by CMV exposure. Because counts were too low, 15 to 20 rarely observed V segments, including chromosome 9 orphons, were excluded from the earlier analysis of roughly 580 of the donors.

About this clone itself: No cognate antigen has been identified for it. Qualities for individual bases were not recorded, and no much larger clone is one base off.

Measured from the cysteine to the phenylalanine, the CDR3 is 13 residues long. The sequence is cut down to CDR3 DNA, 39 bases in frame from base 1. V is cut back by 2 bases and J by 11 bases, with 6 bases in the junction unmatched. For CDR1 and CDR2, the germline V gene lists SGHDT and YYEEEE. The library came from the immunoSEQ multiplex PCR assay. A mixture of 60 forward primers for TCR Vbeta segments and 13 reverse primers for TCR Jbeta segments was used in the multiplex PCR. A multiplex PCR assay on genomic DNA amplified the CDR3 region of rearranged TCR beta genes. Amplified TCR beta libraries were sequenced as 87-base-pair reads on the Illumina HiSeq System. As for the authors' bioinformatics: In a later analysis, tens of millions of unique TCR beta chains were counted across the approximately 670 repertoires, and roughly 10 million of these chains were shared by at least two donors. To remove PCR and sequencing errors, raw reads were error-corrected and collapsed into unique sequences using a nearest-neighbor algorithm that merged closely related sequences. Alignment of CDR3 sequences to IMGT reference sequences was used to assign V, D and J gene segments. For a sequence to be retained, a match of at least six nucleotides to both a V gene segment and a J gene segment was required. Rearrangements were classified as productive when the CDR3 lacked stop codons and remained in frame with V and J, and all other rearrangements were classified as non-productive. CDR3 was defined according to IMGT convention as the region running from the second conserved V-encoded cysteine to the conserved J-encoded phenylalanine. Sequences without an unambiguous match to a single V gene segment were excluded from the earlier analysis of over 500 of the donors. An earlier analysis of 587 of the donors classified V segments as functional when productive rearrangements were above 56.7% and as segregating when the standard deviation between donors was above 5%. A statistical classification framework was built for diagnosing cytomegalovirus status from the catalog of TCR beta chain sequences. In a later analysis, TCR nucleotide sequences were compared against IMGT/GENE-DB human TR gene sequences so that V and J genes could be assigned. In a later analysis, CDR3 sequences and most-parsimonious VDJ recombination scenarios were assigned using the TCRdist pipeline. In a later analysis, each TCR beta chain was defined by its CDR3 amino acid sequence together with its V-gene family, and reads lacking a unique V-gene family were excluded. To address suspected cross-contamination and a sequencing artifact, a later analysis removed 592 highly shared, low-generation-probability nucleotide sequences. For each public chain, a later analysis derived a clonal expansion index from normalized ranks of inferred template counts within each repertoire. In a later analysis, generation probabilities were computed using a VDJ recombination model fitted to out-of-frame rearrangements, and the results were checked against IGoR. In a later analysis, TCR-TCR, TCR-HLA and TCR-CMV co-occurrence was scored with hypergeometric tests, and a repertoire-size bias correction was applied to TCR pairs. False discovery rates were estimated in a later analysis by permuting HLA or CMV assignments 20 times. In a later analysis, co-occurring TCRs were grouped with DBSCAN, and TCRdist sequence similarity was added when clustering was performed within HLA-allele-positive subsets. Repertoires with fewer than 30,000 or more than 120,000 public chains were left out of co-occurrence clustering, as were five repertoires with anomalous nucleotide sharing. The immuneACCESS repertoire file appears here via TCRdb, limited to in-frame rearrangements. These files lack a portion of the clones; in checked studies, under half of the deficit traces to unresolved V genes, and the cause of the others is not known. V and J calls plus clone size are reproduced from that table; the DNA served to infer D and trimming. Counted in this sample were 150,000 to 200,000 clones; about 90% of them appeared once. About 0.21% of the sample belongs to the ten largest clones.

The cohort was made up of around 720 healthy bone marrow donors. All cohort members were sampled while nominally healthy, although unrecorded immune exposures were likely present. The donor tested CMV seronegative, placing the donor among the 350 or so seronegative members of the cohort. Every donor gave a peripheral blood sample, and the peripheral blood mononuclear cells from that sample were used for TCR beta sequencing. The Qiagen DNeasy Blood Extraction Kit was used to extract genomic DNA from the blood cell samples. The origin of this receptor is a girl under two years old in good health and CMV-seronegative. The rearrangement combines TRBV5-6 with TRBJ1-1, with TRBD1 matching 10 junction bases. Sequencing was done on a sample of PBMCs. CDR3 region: CASSFGTGDFAFF. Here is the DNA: TGTGCCAGCAGCTTCGGGACAGGGGATTTCGCTTTCTTT.